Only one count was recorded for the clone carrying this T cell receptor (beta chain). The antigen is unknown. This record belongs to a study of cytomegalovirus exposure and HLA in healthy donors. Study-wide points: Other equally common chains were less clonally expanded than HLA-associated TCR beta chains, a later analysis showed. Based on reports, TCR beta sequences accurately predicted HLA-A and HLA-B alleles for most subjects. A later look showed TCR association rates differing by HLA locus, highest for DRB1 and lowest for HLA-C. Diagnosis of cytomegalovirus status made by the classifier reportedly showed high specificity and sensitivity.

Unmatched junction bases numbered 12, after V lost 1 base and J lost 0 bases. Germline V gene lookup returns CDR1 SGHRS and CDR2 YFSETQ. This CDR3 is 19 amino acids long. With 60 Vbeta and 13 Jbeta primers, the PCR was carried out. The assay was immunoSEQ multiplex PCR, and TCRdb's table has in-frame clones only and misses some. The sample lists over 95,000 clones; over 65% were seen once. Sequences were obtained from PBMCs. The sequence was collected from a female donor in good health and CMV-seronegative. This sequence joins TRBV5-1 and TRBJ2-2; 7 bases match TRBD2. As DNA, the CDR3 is TGCGCCAGCAGCTTGCGGCGGACTAGACTCGGTTCGAACACCGGGGAGCTGTTTTTT. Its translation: CASSLRRTRLGSNTGELFF.